This T cell receptor (beta chain) is drawn from a study of control samples from healthy donors and cancer patients. J was trimmed by 4 bases and V by 6 bases; bases with no gene match: 5. Germline CDR1 and CDR2: LNHDA and SQIVND (reference sequence). The CDR3 is 15 residues long. The protocol was immunoSEQ multiplex PCR, while the TCRdb copy is restricted to in-frame clones and leaves out a portion. The sample lists some 140,000 clones; roughly 92% were seen once. The sample taken for sequencing was blood. This chain uses TRBV19 with TRBJ2-7, with 14 nucleotides matching TRBD2. This clonotype was sampled from a man aged 25-45 years in good health. CDR3 sequence: CASSRTSGRMYEQYF. Here the CDR3 DNA reads TGTGCCAGTAGCCGGACTAGCGGGAGGATGTACGAGCAGTACTTC. The whole variable domain, remainder taken from reference TRBV19 and TRBJ2-7, is DGGITQSPKYLFRKEGQNVTLSCEQNLNHDAMYWYRQDPGQGLRLIYYSQIVNDFQKGDIAEGYSVSREKKESFPLTVTSAQKNPTAFYLCASSRTSGRMYEQYFGPGTRLTVT.